Sequencing of this TCR beta chain was carried out in a study of response to subunit inactivated influenza vaccine. This clonotype was observed a handful of times. One entry per CDR3 protein results from TCRdb running MiXCR on the RT-PCR reads. The sample yields fewer than 400,000 distinct CDR3 sequences, roughly a fifth seen once. The CDR3 is made up of 12 amino acids. The germline CDR1 and CDR2 sequences are MNHEY and SVGEGT. V gave up 3 bases and J gave up 8 bases, with 10 bases separating them. The receptor was isolated from a man between 50 and 69 years old who received an inactivated influenza vaccine. The chain uses TRBV6-2 or TRBV6-3 and TRBJ1-1; D remains unclear. This specimen consisted of PBMCs from blood, obtained about 20 months after vaccination. The CDR3 nucleotides are TGTGCCAGCAGTTATGCGGCCGGGGAAGCTTTCTTT. It encodes CASSYAAGEAFF.